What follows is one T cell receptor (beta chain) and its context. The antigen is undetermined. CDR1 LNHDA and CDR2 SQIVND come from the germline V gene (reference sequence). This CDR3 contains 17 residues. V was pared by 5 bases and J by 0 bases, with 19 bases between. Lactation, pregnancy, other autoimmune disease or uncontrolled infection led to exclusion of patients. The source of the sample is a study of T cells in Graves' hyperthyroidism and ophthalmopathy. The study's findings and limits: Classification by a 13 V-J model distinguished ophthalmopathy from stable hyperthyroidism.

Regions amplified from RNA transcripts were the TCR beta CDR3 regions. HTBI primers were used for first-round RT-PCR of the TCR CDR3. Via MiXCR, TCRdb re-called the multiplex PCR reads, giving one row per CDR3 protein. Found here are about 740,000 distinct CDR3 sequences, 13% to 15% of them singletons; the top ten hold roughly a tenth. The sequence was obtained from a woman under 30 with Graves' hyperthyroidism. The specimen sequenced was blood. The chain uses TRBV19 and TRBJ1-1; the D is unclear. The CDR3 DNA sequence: TGTGCCAGTAGTCTCGGGCTGAGGTTGGCAGTGAACACTGAAGCTTTCTTT. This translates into CASSLGLRLAVNTEAFF.